This entry features one TCR beta chain sequence. Antigen: not known. Since all of the isolated RNA was reverse transcribed, expressed TCRB transcripts were what got sequenced. Assay: immunoSEQ multiplex PCR; the TCRdb copy retains only in-frame clones and omits some. The sample includes some 330,000 clones, roughly 9.6% of them seen just once. CDR3 length equals 16 residues. CDR1 and CDR2 from the germline V gene are SGHAT and FQNNGV. Germline trimming cut 1 base from V and 2 bases from J; bases unmatched to any gene: 4. This sample was taken from a study of beta chain features in type 1 diabetes. Study results and limitations: Insertions were fewer and deletions more numerous at VDJ junctions in type 1 diabetes patients. The similarity of naive, central memory and Treg TCRB repertoires appeared greater among patients than among healthy donors. It was possible that PCR favored shorter templates, equally so in patients and controls. Researchers report that Type 1 diabetes patients had moderately but significantly shorter TCRB CDR3s across all four CD4+ subsets.

This TCR derives from a woman aged 25-40 years in good health. This chain joins TRBV11-2 and TRBJ2-3, with TRBD1 matching 9 bases. Sequenced material: naive CD4+ T cells from blood. The chain's CDR3 is CASSLGDRVFTDTQYF. CDR3 nucleotides: TGTGCCAGCAGCTTAGGGGACAGGGTCTTCACAGATACGCAGTATTTT.